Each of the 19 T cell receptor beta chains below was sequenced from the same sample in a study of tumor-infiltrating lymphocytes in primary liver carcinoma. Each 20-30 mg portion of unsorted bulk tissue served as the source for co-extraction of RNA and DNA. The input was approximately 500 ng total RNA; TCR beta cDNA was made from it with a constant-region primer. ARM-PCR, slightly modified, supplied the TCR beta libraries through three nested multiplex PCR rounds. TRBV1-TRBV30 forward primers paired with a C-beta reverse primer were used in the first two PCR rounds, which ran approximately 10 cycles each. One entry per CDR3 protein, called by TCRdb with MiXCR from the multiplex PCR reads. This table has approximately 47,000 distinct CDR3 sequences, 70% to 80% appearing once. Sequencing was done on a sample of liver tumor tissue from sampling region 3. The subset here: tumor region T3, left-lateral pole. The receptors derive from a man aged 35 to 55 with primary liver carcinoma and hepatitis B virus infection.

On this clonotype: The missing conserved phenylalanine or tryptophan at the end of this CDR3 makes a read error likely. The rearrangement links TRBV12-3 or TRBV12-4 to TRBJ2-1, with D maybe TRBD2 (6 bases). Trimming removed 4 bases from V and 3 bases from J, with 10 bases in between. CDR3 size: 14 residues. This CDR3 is CASSWVAVYNEQFL. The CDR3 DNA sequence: TGTGCCAGCAGTTGGGTAGCGGTCTACAATGAGCAGTTCTTA.

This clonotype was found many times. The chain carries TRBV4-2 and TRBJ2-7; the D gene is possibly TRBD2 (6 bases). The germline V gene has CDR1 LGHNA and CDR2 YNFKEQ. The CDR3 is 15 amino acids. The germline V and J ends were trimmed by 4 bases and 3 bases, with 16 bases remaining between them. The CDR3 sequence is CASSRNPGLIYEQYF. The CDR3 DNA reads TGTGCCAGCAGCCGAAACCCGGGACTTATCTACGAGCAGTACTTC.

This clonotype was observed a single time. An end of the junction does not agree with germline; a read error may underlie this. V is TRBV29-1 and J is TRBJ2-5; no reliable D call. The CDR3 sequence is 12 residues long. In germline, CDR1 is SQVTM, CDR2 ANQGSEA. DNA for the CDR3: TGCAGCGCCAAGACGGGCAAAGATACCCAGTACTTC. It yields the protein CSAKTGKDTQYF.

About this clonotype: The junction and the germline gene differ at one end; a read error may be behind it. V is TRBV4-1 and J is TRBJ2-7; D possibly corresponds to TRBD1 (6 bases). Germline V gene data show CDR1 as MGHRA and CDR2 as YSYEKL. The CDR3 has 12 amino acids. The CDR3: CASRGTPYEHYF. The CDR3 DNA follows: TGCGCCAGCAGAGGGACACCCTACGAGCACTACTTC.

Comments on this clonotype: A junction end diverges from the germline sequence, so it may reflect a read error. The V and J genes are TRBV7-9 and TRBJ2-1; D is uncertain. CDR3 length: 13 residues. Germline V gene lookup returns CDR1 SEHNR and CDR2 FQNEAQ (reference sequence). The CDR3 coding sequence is TGTGCAAGCACCCCCGGGCCCTACAATGAGCAGATCTTC. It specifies CASTPGPYNEQIF. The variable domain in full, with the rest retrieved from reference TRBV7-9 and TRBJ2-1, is DTGVSQNPRHKITKRGQNVTFRCDPISEHNRLYWYRQTLGQGPEFLTYFQNEAQLEKSRLLSDRFSAERPKGSFSTLEIQRTEQGDSAMYLCASTPGPYNEQIFGPGTRLTVL.

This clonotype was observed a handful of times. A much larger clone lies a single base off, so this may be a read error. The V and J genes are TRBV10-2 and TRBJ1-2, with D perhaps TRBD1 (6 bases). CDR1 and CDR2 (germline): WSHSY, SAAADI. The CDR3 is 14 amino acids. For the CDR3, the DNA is TGCGCCAGCACCGAGGGGGGGCTCGACTATGGCTACGCCTTC. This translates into CASTEGGLDYGYAF.

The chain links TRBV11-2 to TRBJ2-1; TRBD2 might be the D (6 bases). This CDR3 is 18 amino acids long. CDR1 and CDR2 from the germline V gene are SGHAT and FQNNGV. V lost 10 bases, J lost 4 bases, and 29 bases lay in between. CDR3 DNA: TGTGCCAATAGCTTTGACCATAGGAGGACCGGGAGTTACAATGAGCAGTTCTTC. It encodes CANSFDHRRTGSYNEQFF.

In DNA form, the CDR3 reads TGCAGTGCTAGAGTACCCACCGGGGAGCTGTTTTTT. Translating it yields CSARVPTGELFF. This chain links TRBV20-1 with TRBJ2-2; D is uncertain. V lost 1 base and J 4 bases, leaving 4 bases between the germline ends. Germline assignment: CDR1 DFQATT and CDR2 SNEGSKA (reference sequence). The CDR3 is made up of 12 amino acids.

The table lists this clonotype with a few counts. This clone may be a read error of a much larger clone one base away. CDR3: CASSLGLAGGHEQYF. The DNA of the CDR3 is TGTGCCAGCAGCTTAGGTCTAGCGGGAGGACACGAGCAGTACTTC. The chain is built from TRBV7-8 and TRBJ2-7, with 11 bases that match TRBD2. CDR1 and CDR2 (germline): SGHVS, FQNEAQ. Germline trimming cut 1 base from V and 5 bases from J; bases unmatched to any gene: 4. The CDR3 is 15 amino acids.

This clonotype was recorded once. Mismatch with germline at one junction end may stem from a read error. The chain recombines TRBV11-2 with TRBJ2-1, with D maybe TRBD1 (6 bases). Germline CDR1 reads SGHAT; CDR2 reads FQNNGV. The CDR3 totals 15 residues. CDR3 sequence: CASSLVTGIYNEQFF. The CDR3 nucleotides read TGTGCTAGCAGCTTAGTTACAGGGATCTACAATGAGCAGTTCTTC. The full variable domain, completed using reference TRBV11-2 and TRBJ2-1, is EAGVAQSPRYKIIEKRQSVAFWCNPISGHATLYWYQQILGQGPKLLIQFQNNGVVDDSQLPKDRFSAERLKGVDSTLKIQPAKLEDSAVYLCASSLVTGIYNEQFFGPGTRLTVL.

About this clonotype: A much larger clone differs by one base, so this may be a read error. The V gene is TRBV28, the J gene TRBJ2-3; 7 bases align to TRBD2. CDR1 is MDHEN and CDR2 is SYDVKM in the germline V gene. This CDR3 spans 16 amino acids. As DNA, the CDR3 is TGTACCAGCAGTGCTCCGCAGCGGGGCCAAGCAGATACGCAGTATTTT. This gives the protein CTSSAPQRGQADTQYF.

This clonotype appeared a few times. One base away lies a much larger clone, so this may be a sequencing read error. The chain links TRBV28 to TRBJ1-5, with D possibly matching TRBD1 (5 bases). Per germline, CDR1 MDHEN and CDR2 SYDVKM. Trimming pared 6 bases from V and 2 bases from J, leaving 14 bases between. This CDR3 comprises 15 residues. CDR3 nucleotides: TGTGCCAGCAGCCTTCGGGGAGGGGGCAATCAGCCCCAGCATTTT. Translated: CASSLRGGGNQPQHF.

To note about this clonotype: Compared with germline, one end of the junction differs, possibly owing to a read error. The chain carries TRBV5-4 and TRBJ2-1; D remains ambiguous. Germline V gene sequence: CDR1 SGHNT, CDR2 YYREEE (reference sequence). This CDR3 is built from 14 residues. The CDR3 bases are TGCGCCAGCAGCGTGGGATGGACCTACAATGAGCAGTTCTTC. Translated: CASSVGWTYNEQFF. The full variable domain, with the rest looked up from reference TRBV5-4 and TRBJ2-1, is ETGVTQSPTHLIKTRGQQVTLRCSSQSGHNTVSWYQQALGQGPQFIFQYYREEENGRGNFPPRFSGLQFPNYSSELNVNALELDDSALYLCASSVGWTYNEQFFGPGTRLTVL.

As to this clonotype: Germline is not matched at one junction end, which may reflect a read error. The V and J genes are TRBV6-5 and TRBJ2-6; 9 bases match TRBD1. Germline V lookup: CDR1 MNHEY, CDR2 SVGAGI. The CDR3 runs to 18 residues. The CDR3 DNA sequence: TGTGCCCGCAGTCTTTGGACAGGGGTGAAGGCTGGGGCCAACGTCCTGACCTTC. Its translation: CARSLWTGVKAGANVLTF.

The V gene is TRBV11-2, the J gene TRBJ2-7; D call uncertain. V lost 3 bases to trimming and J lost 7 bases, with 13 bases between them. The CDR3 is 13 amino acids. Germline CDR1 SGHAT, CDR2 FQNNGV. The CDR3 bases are TGTGCCAGCAGCTTGGGCCCTGACCGTGAGCAGTACTTC. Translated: CASSLGPDREQYF.

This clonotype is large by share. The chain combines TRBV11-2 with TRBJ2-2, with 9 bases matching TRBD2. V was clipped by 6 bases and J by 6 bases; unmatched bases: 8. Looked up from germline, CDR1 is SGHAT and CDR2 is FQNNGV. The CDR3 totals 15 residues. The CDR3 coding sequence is TGTGCCAGCAGGATGGTAGCGGGAGTATCCGGGGAGCTGTTTTTT. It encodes CASRMVAGVSGELFF.

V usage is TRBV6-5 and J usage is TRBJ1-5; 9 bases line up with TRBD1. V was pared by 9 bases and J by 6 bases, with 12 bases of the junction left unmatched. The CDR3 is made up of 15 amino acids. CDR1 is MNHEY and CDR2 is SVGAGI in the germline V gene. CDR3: CASRDRAGGGQPQHF. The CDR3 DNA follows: TGTGCCAGTAGGGACAGGGCAGGAGGCGGTCAGCCCCAGCATTTT.

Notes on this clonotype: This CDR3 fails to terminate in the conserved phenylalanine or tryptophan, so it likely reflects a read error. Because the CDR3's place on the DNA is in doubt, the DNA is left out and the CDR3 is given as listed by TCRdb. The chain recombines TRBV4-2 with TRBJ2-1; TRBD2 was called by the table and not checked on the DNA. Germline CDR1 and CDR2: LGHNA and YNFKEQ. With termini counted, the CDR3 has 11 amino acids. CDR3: CASSQGDSTFI.

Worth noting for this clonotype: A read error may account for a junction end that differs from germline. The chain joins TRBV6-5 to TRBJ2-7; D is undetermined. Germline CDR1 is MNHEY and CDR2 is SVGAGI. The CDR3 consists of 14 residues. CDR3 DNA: TGTGCAAGCAGTTACCAGTCAACCCCTCTCAAGCAGTACTTC. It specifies CASSYQSTPLKQYF.